This T cell receptor beta chain was captured by sequencing in a study of OX40 agonist ivuxolimab in advanced cancers. The study, taken as a whole, reports: At 0.1 to 3.0 mg/kg, clonal expansion of CD4+ and CD8+ blood T cells had occurred by week 6. Averaging showed that CD8+ T cells had more expanded clones than CD4+ did. Patients who responded partially at 0.1-3.0 mg/kg showed clonal expansion ranking among the lowest.

This table comes from immunoSEQ multiplex PCR, and its TCRdb copy is limited to in-frame clones, with some not included. There are more than 75,000 clones in the sample; more than 85% occur only once, and over 0.65% lies in the top ten. On this clone: What it binds is unknown.

CDR1 is SQVTM, CDR2 ANQGSEA, per germline. This CDR3 has 12 amino acids. Trimming took 7 bases from V and 3 from J, leaving 10 bases between them. The TCR was taken from an adult with an advanced solid tumor such as melanoma, head and neck, liver or kidney cancer. Sequencing was performed on CD4+ or CD8+ T cells sorted from blood, taken in a trial of the OX40 agonist ivuxolimab. The chain recombines TRBV29-1 with TRBJ1-3, with D perhaps matching TRBD1 (5 bases). The CDR3 reads CSAGGNGNTIYF. CDR3 coding DNA: TGCAGCGCGGGGGGTAATGGAAACACCATATATTTT.